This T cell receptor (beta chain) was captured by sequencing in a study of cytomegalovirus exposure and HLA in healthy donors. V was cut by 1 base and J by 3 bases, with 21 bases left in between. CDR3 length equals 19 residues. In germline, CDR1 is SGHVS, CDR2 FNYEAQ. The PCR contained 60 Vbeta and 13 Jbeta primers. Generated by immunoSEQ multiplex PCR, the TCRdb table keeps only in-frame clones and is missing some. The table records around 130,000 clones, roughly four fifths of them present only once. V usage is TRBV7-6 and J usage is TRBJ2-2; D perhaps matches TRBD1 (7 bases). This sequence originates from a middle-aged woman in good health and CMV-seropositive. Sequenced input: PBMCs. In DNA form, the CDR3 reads TGTGCCAGCAGCTTAGTTGCAGACAGGGCGGGGTTTGACACCGGGGAGCTGTTTTTT. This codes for CASSLVADRAGFDTGELFF.